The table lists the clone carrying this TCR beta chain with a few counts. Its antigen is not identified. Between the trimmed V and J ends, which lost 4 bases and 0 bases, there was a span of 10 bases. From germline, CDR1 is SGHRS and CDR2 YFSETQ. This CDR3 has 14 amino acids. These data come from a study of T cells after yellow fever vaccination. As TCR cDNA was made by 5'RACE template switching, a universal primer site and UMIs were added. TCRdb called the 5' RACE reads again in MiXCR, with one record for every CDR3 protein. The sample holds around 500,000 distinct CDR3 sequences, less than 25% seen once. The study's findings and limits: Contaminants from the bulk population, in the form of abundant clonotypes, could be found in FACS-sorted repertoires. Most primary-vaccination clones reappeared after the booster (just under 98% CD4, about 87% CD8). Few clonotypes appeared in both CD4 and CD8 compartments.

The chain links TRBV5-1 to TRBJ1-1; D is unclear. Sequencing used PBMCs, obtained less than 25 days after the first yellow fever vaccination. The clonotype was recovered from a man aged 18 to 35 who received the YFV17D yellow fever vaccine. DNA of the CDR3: TGCGCCAGCAGCCAAGACACTTTGAACACTGAAGCTTTCTTT. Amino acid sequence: CASSQDTLNTEAFF.